This T cell receptor beta chain appears in the sequencing data of a study of blood T cell repertoires in COVID-19 (dated by TCRdb to 2020 to 2022). About the full investigation: Collaborator samples came from the United States, Italy and Spain and covered acute and convalescent phases of COVID-19. The repertoires were made available in a free public database intended to serve as a resource for research on the immune response to SARS-CoV-2. The samples were drawn from the first 160 participants of the ongoing ImmuneRACE study and from 950 to 1,500 subjects provided by 6 global collaborators. The prospective study material was composed of cDNA or gDNA derived from T cells, B-cell-depleted T cells, or PBMCs. A de-identified subject ID, COVID-19 status, age in years and sex were almost always included in the sample metadata. HLA class I and class II types, where available, came from metadata supplied by the sample provider rather than from assay-based typing. Subjects who had been exposed to COVID-19, were actively infected with it, or had recovered from it provided the deeply sampled blood TCRbeta repertoires that made up the dataset.

Via the germline V gene (reference sequence), CDR1 is LNHDA and CDR2 SQIVND. The CDR3 runs 14 amino acids, cysteine and phenylalanine included. Only the CDR3 portion is preserved as DNA: 42 bases, with reading frame beginning at the first base. The V end loses 3 bases and the J end loses 0 bases, and a stretch of 8 bases separates them. The collaborating institutions used their own protocols to collect whole blood in K2EDTA tubes. For TCRbeta analysis, collaborators shipped samples as frozen whole blood, isolated PBMCs, or DNA extracted from either of those sample types. Study-wide conclusions, independent of this receptor: How much clinical and demographic metadata was included differed by source and by participant, and the metadata was provided uncurated.

As to this clone: The antigen this receptor binds is unknown. Base qualities are not at hand, and no much larger clone is one base apart.

The immunoSEQ Assay, a bias-controlled multiplex PCR, was used to amplify TCRbeta CDR3 regions from genomic DNA. The paper's processing steps were these. The number of nucleated cells in each sample was estimated by amplification of reference gene primers within the assay. To quantify the absolute abundance of each unique TCRbeta CDR3 rearrangement, sequence reads were collapsed and filtered. Productive Simpson clonality was computed per sample as the square root of Simpson's diversity index over productive rearrangements. The source is immuneACCESS, and TCRdb retained only in-frame sequences with V and J called. Part of the clones is not carried over; for the studies checked, unresolved V genes explain less than half of this, and the remainder is unexplained. Clone size and V and J calls were adopted from that table, with D and trimming inferred from the DNA. This sample has roughly 160,000 clones in its table, and 80% to 90% of those were observed once. The ten most abundant clones make up approximately 2% of the sample.

The clonotype originates from a woman aged 80 or over with acute or convalescent COVID-19. Sequencing used peripheral blood. Rearrangement joined TRBV19 to TRBJ1-1; TRBD1 could be the D gene, as 5 bases match. The CDR3 is CASSITTVNTEAFF. The nucleotides read TGTGCCAGTAGTATCACGACAGTGAACACTGAAGCTTTCTTT.